This TCR beta chain was obtained from a study of CD8+ T cells in alopecia areata. Extraction of RNA preceded its reverse transcription into cDNA, which served as the sequencing template. Sequencing used immunoSEQ multiplex PCR; TCRdb keeps in-frame clones, though not all of them. The sample has fewer than 40,000 clones, roughly 50% seen once; the top ten hold under 40%. This clone was detected a few times. Between the trimmed V and J ends, which lost 5 bases and 10 bases, there was a span of 24 bases. The CDR3 is made up of 17 amino acids. Germline V gives CDR1 SEHNR, CDR2 FQNEAQ (reference sequence).

The TCR comes from a human donor with alopecia areata. Sequencing used NKG2D-high CD8+ T cells sorted from blood. The rearrangement joins TRBV7-9 to TRBJ1-6; D may be TRBD1 (6 bases). The CDR3 bases are TGTGCCAGCAGCACGCACACCCTGCAGGGGATTGGGTCACCCCTCCACTTT. It is translated as CASSTHTLQGIGSPLHF.